This record covers a single T cell receptor (beta chain). This clonotype was counted a few times. Its antigen is unknown. Base quality data are lacking; no much larger clone is found one base away. V is shortened by 5 bases, J by 3 bases, and the region joining them spans 11 bases. Spanning cysteine to phenylalanine, the CDR3 consists of 15 amino acids. Solely the CDR3 DNA is kept, with 45 bases framed from the first base. CDR1 SGHAT and CDR2 FQNNGV are derived from the germline V gene. This specimen belongs to a study of human T cells and chemical hapten exposure (TCRdb year 2021). With regard to the full study: For sensitization, 2% DPC in acetone was applied to a roughly 2 cm by roughly 2 cm area of upper inner arm skin. Patch testing was done on the upper back using Finn chambers containing 0.01% DPC, and results were scored after 6 days according to International Contact Dermatitis Research Group standards. Libraries were combined into a pool for sequencing, and differences in TCR yield between samples came mainly from small differences in library volumes within the pool. Alopecia areata with under or over 50% scalp involvement, alopecia totalis and alopecia universalis were represented in the patient cohort, which was mostly female. Patients additionally received weekly therapeutic DPC doses to the scalp throughout the roughly 24-week study period. Blood for TCR sequencing was provided by twenty-nine alopecia patients at one to four time points (pre-sensitization, 2, 6 and 24 weeks). Blood samples were taken from patients before sensitization (week 0) and at 2, 6 and about 24 weeks after DPC sensitization. Peripheral blood TCR repertoire changes were tracked in vivo in alopecia patients during primary and secondary sensitization to the hapten diphenylcyclopropenone (DPC).

The library relied on RACE. The sequencer was a NextSeq 500. During library preparation, unique molecular identifiers were attached to individual cDNA molecules so that TCRs could be counted quantitatively and reproducibly. From each blood RNA sample, both TCR alpha and TCR beta chains were sequenced. Processing in the source paper ran as follows. The median number of TCRs per sample was 90,000 to 100,000, ranging from roughly 20,000 to 690,600. V, J and CDR3 annotation of the TCR reads was performed with the Decombinator software suite. For the PS versus PT1 abundance plots, all samples were subsampled to the same number of TCRs (28,000). TCRs were defined as expanded if absent before sensitization and observed at least eight times at the 2-week time point. TCRdb reanalyzed the raw reads on its own, using fastp at Q25 for trimming and MiXCR for clone calling, and kept in-frame beta chains. Records with the same CDR3 protein are collapsed into one entry carrying the most frequent genes and DNA. These V and J calls originate from TCRdb's pipeline instead of the authors' own analysis. The sample table lists roughly 54,000 distinct CDR3 sequences, about 9.9% of them with a count of one. The top ten clones comprise less than 2% of the sample.

What this sample's time point label stands for: patch test 2, 6 weeks after DPC sensitization. Per the publication, the treatment or condition label means: therapeutic diphenylcyclopropenone sensitization with weekly scalp DPC. Blood at each patch-test visit was drawn before the patch test was applied. Patients were eligible if aged 18 to 70, diagnosed with alopecia and judged suitable for DPC therapy, and pregnant patients were excluded. Total RNA was isolated from unfractionated whole blood collected in Tempus Blood RNA tubes. Broader findings and caveats from the paper: Patch test score correlated positively with the number of PT1 expanded TCRs, reaching significance at thresholds 8, 16 and 32 but not at 4. Significantly more large CDR3 similarity clusters were formed by expanded TCRs than by pre-sensitization or healthy control sets, consistent with antigen-driven responses. After repeated subsampling, changes were observed in the strength of the expansion versus patch-test correlation and in the threshold at which the correlation became significant. DPC sensitization did not change the number of TCRs with a frequency above 1 in 1000, and there was no evidence of changes in global repertoire structure. Because all patients had alopecia, a presumed autoimmune disease, the immune response of the patients might differ from that of healthy individuals.

This chain is built from TRBV11-2 and TRBJ2-6; no D gene can be assigned with confidence. The material was whole blood, obtained in connection with sensitization to the hapten diphenylcyclopropenone (DPC). The clonotype originates from a woman aged 50 to 65 with alopecia areata. Some clones in this sample may be carry-over from other donors' samples. The CDR3 amino acid sequence is: CASSPHGNGANVLTF. The nucleotides read TGTGCCAGCAGCCCCCATGGCAATGGGGCCAACGTCCTGACTTTC.